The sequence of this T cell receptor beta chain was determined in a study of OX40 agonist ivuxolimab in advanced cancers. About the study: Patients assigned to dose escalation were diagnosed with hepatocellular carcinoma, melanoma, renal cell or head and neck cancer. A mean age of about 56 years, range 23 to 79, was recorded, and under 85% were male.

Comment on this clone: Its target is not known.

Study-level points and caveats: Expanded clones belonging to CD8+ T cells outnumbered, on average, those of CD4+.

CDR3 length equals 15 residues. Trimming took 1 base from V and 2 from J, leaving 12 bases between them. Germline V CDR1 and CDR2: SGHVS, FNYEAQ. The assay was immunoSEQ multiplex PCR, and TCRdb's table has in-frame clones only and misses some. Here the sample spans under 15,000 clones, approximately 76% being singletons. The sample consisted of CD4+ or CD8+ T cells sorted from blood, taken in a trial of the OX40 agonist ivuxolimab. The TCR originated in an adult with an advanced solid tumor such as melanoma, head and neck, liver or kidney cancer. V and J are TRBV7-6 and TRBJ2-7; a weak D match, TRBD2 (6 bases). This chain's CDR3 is CASSLGRGPTYEQYF. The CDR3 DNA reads TGTGCCAGCAGCTTAGGGCGGGGCCCAACCTACGAGCAGTACTTC.